This TCR beta chain was identified during a study of OX40 agonist ivuxolimab in advanced cancers. Overall study context: Checkpoint inhibitors had been given previously to 40% of patients. Overall study results and limits: Compared with others, partial responders at 0.1-3.0 mg/kg displayed clonal expansion among the lowest. CD4+ and CD8+ blood T cells expanded clonally by week 6 at 0.1 to 3.0 mg/kg. CD8+ T cells showed, on average, more clonal expansion than CD4+ cells.

Turning to this clone: The antigen remains unidentified.

Clones were read by immunoSEQ multiplex PCR, and TCRdb kept only the in-frame ones, dropping some. The table lists approximately 76,000 clones, nearly 95% of them singletons. The V gene lost 4 bases and the J gene lost 0 bases, with 7 bases spanning the gap. Looked up from germline, CDR1 is SEHNR and CDR2 is FQNEAQ (reference sequence). The CDR3 spans 13 residues. The sequenced sample was CD4+ or CD8+ T cells sorted from blood, obtained in a trial of the OX40 agonist ivuxolimab. The source is an adult with an advanced solid tumor such as melanoma, head and neck, liver or kidney cancer. The chain links TRBV7-9 to TRBJ2-7; a possible D gene is TRBD2 (6 bases). This CDR3 is CASSSGGSYEQYF. The CDR3 region has the DNA TGTGCCAGCAGCTCCGGGGGCTCCTACGAGCAGTACTTC.